This T cell receptor (beta chain) was profiled in a study of radiation and T cells in renal cell carcinoma. Specified treatment: treatment-naive control, cytoreductive nephrectomy. Study results and caveats: Irradiated tumors held more dominant CDR3 motifs than control tumors.

Between the trimmed V and J ends, which lost 0 bases and 0 bases, there was a span of 12 bases. Germline CDR1 reads SGDLS; CDR2 reads YYNGEE. CDR3 size: 16 residues. The table came from immunoSEQ multiplex PCR; TCRdb's copy has only in-frame clones and leaves some out. This table holds fewer than 25,000 clones, roughly 53% found once. Only a few counts were recorded for this clone. As yet, its antigen is unknown. Sequencing used tumor tissue, obtained from a patient whose treatment was nephrectomy without radiotherapy. The receptor was isolated from a human donor with renal cell carcinoma. This rearrangement joins TRBV9 to TRBJ1-2; a weak D match, TRBD1 (5 bases). The CDR3 is CASSVGRDGTNYGYTF. The CDR3 DNA reads TGTGCCAGCAGCGTAGGAAGGGACGGGACTAACTATGGCTACACCTTC.